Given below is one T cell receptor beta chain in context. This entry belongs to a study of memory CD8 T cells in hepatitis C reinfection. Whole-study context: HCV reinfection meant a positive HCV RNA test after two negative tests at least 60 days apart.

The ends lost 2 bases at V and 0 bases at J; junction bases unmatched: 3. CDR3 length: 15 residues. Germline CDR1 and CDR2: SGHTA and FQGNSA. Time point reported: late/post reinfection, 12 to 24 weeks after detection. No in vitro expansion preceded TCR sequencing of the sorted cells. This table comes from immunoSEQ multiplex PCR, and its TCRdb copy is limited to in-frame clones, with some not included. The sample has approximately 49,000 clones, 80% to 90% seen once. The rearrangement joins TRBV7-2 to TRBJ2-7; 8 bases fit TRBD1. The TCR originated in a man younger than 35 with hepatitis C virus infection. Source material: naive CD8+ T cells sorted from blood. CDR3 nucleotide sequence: TGTGCCAGCAGCTTATACAGGGGGGACTCCTACGAGCAGTACTTC. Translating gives CASSLYRGDSYEQYF.